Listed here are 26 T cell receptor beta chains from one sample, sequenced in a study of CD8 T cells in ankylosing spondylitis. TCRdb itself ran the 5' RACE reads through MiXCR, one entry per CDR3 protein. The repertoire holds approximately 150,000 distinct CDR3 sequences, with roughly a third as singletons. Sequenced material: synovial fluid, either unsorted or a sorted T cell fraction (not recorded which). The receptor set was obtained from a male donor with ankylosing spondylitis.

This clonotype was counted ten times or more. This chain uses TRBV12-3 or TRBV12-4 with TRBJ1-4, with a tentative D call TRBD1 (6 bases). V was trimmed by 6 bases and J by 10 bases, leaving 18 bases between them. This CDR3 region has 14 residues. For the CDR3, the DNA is TGTGCCAGCAGGGACGGGACATCAAGCGGAAAACTGTTTTTT. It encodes CASRDGTSSGKLFF.

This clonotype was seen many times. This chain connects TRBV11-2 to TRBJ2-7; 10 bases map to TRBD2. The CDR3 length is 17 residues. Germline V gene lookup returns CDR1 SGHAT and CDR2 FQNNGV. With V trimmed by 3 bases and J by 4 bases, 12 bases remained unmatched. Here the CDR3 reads CASSLLASSGGAYEQYF. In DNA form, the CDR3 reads TGTGCCAGCAGCTTGTTGGCGTCTAGCGGGGGTGCGTACGAGCAGTACTTC.

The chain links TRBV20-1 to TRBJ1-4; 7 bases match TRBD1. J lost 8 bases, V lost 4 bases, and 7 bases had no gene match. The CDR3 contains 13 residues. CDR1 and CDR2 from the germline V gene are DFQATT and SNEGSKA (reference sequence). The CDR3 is CSAMKTGNEKLFF. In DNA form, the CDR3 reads TGCAGTGCTATGAAGACAGGGAACGAAAAACTGTTTTTT.

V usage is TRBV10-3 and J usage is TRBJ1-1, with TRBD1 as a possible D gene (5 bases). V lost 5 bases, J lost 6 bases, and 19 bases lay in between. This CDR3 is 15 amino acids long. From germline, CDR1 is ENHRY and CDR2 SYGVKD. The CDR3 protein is CAISQNAQGPSEAFF. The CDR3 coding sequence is TGTGCCATCAGTCAAAACGCTCAGGGACCGTCTGAAGCTTTCTTT.

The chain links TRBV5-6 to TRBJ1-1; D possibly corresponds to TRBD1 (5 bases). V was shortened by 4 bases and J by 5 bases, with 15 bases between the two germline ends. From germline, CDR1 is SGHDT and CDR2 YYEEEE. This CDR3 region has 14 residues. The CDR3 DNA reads TGTGCCAGCAGCCCGGGACTGGAGGGGACTGAAGCTTTCTTT. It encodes CASSPGLEGTEAFF.

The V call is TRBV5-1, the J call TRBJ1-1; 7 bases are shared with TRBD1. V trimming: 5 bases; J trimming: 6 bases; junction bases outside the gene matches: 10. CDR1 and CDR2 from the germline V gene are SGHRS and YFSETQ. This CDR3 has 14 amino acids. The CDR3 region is CASRLTGSEPEAFF. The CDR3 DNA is TGCGCCAGCAGACTGACAGGGTCTGAACCTGAAGCTTTCTTT.

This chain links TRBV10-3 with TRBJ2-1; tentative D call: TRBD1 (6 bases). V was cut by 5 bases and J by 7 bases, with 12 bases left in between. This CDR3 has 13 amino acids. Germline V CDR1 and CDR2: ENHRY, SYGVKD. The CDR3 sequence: CAISLGARNEQFF. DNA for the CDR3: TGTGCCATCAGTCTGGGGGCCCGGAATGAGCAGTTCTTC.

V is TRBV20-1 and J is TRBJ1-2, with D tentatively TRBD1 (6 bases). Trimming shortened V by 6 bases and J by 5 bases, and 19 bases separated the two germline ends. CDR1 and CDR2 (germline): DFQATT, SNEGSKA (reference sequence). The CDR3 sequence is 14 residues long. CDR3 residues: CSAAEQGRVYGYTF. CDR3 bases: TGCAGTGCCGCAGAGCAGGGGCGGGTATATGGCTACACCTTC.

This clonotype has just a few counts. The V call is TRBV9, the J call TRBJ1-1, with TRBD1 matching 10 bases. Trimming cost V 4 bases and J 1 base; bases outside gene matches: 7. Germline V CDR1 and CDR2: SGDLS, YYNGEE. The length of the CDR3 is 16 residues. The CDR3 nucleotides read TGTGCCAGCAGCAGACGACAGGGGGCTGAGAACACTGAAGCTTTCTTT. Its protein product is CASSRRQGAENTEAFF.

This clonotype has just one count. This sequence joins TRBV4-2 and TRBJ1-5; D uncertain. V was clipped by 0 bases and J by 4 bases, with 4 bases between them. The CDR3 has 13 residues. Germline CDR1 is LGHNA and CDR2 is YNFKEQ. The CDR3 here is CASSQDGNQPQHF. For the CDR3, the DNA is TGTGCCAGCAGCCAAGATGGAAATCAGCCCCAGCATTTT.

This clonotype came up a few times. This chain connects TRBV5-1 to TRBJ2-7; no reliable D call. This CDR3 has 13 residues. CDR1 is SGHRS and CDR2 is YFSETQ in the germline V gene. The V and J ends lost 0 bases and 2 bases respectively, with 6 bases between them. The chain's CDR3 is CASSLEPPYEQYF. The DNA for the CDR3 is TGCGCCAGCAGCTTGGAGCCCCCCTACGAGCAGTACTTC.

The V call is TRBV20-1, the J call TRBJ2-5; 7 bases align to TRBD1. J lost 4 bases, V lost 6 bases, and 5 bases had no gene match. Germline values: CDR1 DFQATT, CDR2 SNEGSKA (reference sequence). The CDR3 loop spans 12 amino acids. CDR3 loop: CSAIRQGETQYF. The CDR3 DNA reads TGCAGTGCAATCCGACAGGGAGAGACCCAGTACTTC.

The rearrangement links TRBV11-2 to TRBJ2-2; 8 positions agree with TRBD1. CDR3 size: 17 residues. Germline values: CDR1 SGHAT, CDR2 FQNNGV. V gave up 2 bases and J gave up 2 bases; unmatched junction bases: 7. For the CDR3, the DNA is TGTGCCAGCAGCTTATTCAGACAGGGGCCTAACACCGGGGAGCTGTTTTTT. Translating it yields CASSLFRQGPNTGELFF.

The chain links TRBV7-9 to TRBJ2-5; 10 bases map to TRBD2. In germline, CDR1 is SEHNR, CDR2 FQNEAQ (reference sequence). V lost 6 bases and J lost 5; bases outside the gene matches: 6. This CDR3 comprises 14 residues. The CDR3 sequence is CASSERGGGETQYF. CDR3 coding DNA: TGTGCCAGCAGTGAGCGGGGGGGCGGGGAGACCCAGTACTTC.

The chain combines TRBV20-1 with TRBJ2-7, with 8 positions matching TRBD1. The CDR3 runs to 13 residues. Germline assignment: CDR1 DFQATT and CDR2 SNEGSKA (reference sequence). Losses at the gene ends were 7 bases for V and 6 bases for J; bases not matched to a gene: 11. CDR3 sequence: CSEAGQGSGEQYF. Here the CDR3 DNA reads TGCAGTGAGGCCGGACAGGGAAGTGGCGAGCAGTACTTC.

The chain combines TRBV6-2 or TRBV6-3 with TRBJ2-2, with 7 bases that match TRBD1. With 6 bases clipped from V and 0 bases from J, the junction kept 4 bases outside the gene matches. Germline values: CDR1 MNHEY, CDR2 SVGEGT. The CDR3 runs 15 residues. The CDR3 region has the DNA TGTGCCAGCAGCAGGGGACAGACGAACACCGGGGAGCTGTTTTTT. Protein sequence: CASSRGQTNTGELFF.

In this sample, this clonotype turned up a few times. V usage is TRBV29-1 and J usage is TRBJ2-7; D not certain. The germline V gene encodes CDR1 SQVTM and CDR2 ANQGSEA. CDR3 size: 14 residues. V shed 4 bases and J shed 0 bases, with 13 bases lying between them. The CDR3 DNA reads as TGCAGCGTTGGCCCCGCAGTGGGCTCCTACGAGCAGTACTTC. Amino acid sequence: CSVGPAVGSYEQYF.

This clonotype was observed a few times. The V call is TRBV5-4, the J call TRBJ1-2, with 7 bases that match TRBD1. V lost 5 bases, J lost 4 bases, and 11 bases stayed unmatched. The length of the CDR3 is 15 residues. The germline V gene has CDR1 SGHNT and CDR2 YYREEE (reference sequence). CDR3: CASSPTTGLGYGYTF. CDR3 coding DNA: TGTGCCAGCAGTCCCACGACAGGGTTGGGCTATGGCTACACCTTC.

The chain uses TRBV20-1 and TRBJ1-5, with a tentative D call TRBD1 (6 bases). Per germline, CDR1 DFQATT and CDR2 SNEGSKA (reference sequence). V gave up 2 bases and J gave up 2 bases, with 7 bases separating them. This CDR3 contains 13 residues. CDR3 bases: TGCAGTGCTAGATCAGGGGGCAATCAGCCCCAGCATTTT. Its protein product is CSARSGGNQPQHF.

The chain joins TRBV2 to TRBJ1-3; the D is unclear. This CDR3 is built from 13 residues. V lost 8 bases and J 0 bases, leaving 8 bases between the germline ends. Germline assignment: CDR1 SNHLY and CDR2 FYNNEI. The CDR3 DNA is TGTGCCAGCGCCAGTGACTCTGGAAACACCATATATTTT. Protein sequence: CASASDSGNTIYF.

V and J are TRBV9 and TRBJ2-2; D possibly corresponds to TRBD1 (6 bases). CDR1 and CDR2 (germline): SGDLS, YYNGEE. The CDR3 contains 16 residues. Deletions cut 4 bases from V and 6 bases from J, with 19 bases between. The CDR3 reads CASSPFRAQGPGELFF. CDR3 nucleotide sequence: TGTGCCAGCAGCCCTTTCCGGGCCCAGGGGCCCGGGGAGCTGTTTTTT. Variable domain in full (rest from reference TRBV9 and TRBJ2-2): DSGVTQTPKHLITATGQRVTLRCSPRSGDLSVYWYQQSLDQGLQFLIQYYNGEERAKGNILERFSAQQFPDLHSELNLSSLELGDSALYFCASSPFRAQGPGELFFGEGSRLTVL.

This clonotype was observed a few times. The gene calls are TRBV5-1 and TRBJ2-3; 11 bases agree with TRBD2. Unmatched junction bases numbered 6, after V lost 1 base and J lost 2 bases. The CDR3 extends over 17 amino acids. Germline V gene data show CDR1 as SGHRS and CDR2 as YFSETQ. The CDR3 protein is CASSLPTSGGNTDTQYF. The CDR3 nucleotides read TGCGCCAGCAGCTTGCCCACTAGCGGGGGAAACACAGATACGCAGTATTTT.

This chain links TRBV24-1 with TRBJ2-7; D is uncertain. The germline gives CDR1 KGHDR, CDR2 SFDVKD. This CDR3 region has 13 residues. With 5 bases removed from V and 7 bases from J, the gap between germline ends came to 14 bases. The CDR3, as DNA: TGTGCCACCAGTGCGGGTCCTCTACGGGAGCAGTACTTC. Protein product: CATSAGPLREQYF.

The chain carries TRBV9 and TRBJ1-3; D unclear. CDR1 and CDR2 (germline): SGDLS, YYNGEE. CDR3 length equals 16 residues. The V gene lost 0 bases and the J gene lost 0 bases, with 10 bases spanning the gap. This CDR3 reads CASSVGVRYSGNTIYF. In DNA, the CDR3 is TGTGCCAGCAGCGTAGGTGTCCGCTACTCTGGAAACACCATATATTTT.

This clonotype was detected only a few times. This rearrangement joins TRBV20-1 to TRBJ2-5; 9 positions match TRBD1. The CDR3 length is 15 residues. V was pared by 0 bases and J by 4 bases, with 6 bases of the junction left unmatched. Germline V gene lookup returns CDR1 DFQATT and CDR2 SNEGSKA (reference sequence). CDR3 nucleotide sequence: TGCAGTGCTAGAGATGTCGGGACAGGGAGAGAGACCCAGTACTTC. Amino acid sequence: CSARDVGTGRETQYF.

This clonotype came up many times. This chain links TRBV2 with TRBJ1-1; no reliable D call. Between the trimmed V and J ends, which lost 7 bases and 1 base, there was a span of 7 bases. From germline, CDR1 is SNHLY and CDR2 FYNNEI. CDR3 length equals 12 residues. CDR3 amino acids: CASNKGNTEAFF. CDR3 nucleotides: TGTGCCAGCAATAAGGGGAACACTGAAGCTTTCTTT.